This T cell receptor (beta chain) was profiled in a study of T cells in Graves' hyperthyroidism and ophthalmopathy. Study background: Blood was drawn when the patient was first diagnosed and still untreated.

This clonotype was recorded a few times. At least 3 on the Clinical Activity Score was recorded for ophthalmopathy patients, who also had NOSPECS grade at least 4 and duration under 3 months. Germline V lookup: CDR1 SNHLY, CDR2 FYNNEI. Trimming cost V 6 bases and J 6 bases; bases outside gene matches: 11. The CDR3 has 16 residues. It was RNA transcripts that yielded the amplified TCR beta CDR3 regions. Carried out on the TCR CDR3, a first-round RT-PCR used the HTBI primer set. TCRdb used MiXCR to reprocess the multiplex PCR reads, holding one entry per CDR3 protein. The table records more than 500,000 distinct CDR3 sequences, roughly 14% of them present only once.

The chain uses TRBV2 and TRBJ2-7, with 13 bases that match TRBD2. The source of this sequence is a woman aged 35 to 49 with Graves' ophthalmopathy. The sequencing input was blood. The CDR3 sequence: CASRRSGGLAGAEQYF. Here the CDR3 DNA reads TGTGCCAGCAGACGCAGCGGCGGACTAGCGGGAGCCGAGCAGTACTTC.